This TCR beta chain was identified during a study of T cell responses to AZD1222 COVID-19 vaccine. Germline V gene sequence: CDR1 MDHEN, CDR2 SYDVKM. The CDR3 is 12 residues long. V lost 3 bases, J lost 0 bases, and 2 bases lay in between. With regard to this clone: This specimen includes other DNA sequences encoding the same CDR3.

Clones were sequenced by immunoSEQ multiplex PCR, and TCRdb holds only the in-frame ones, with some missing. The table lists roughly 80,000 clones, 90% of them singletons, with 5.4% in the top ten. The rearrangement joins TRBV28 to TRBJ1-2; D is uncertain. The clonotype was recovered from an adult who received the AZD1222 COVID-19 vaccine. Sequencing was performed on peripheral blood, taken 28 days after the second AZD1222 dose. The CDR3 DNA follows: TGTGCCAGCAGTTTGACTAACTATGGCTACACCTTC. This codes for CASSLTNYGYTF.